The present T cell receptor (beta chain) was sequenced within a study of T cells in Graves' hyperthyroidism and ophthalmopathy. Study findings and constraints: Most thyroid clonotypes expanded above 0.001 appeared in blood too. From stable hyperthyroidism, ophthalmopathy was set apart by a 13 V-J model.

The source material, RNA transcripts, was used to amplify TCR beta CDR3 regions. The HTBI primer set served for first-round RT-PCR of the TCR CDR3. TCRdb recomputed calls from the multiplex PCR reads with MiXCR, one row per CDR3 protein. The sample includes some 580,000 distinct CDR3 sequences, roughly 16% of them seen just once. The sample holds many counts of this clonotype. Its target is unknown. Trimming took 5 bases from V and 0 from J; bases not matched to a gene: 6. The CDR3 consists of 14 residues. In germline, CDR1 is DFQATT, CDR2 SNEGSKA (reference sequence). Uncontrolled infection, other autoimmune disease, pregnancy and lactation each barred patients from inclusion. This sample holds PBMCs from 10 ml fresh peripheral blood.

This sequence joins TRBV20-1 and TRBJ2-5; the match to TRBD1 covers 7 bases. The clonotype comes from a woman between 40 and 50 years old with Graves' ophthalmopathy. The material sequenced was blood. The CDR3 sequence is CSAYPTGHQETQYF. The CDR3 DNA reads TGCAGTGCTTACCCGACAGGGCACCAAGAGACCCAGTACTTC.